One and the same sample provided the 24 T cell receptor beta chains below, sequenced in a study of monozygotic twins with inflammatory bowel disease. Each CDR3 protein gets one entry in TCRdb, which reprocessed the 5' RACE reads and gives no DNA. This table holds about 200,000 distinct CDR3 sequences. Sequenced material: blood. These receptors all come from a human donor with ulcerative colitis or Crohn's disease, or a healthy co-twin of an affected twin (not recorded which).

The CDR3 region is CSAPSGPSYEQYF. V usage is TRBV20-1 and J usage is TRBJ2-7; with no DNA, the TCRdb D assignment of TRBD2 cannot be verified. This CDR3 spans 13 amino acids. The germline CDR1 and CDR2 sequences are DFQATT and SNEGSKA (reference sequence).

The CDR3 here is CASLRTSHYEQYF. The chain uses TRBV28 and TRBJ2-7; no DNA is available, so the TRBD1 call from TCRdb remains unchecked. Per the germline V gene, CDR1 is MDHEN and CDR2 is SYDVKM. The length of the CDR3 is 13 residues.

The J gene is TRBJ2-1, the V gene TRBV12-3 or TRBV12-4; TCRdb's D call of TRBD2 is untestable without DNA. CDR3 length equals 19 residues. This CDR3 reads CASSLAPPTSGGSNGEQFF.

The V and J genes are TRBV29-1 and TRBJ1-2; the D call from TCRdb, TRBD1, cannot be confirmed without DNA. This CDR3 is 14 amino acids long. CDR1 is SQVTM, CDR2 ANQGSEA, per germline. This CDR3 is CSVWGARGNDGYTF.

The chain couples TRBV4-2 to TRBJ1-6. CDR3 length equals 14 residues. Germline V gives CDR1 LGHNA, CDR2 YNFKEQ. CDR3 sequence: CASSQDNTLSPLHF.

This chain links TRBV12-3 or TRBV12-4 with TRBJ2-6. The CDR3 has 11 residues. CDR3 amino acids: CASPGANVLTF.

The rearrangement joins TRBV29-1 to TRBJ2-1; without DNA, the TCRdb call of TRBD2 cannot be checked. CDR3 length: 14 amino acids. Looked up from germline, CDR1 is SQVTM and CDR2 is ANQGSEA. This chain's CDR3 is CSAVGTSGSPEEFF.

The rearrangement links TRBV2 to TRBJ2-3. This CDR3 region has 14 residues. Germline V CDR1 and CDR2: SNHLY, FYNNEI. The CDR3: CASSVVTSTDTQYF.

This chain connects TRBV29-1 to TRBJ1-4; TCRdb returns TRBD1, unconfirmable since there is no DNA. Germline CDR1 is SQVTM and CDR2 is ANQGSEA. The CDR3 runs 14 residues. The CDR3: CSVAHTGRSEKLFF.

This chain's CDR3 is CASSQDPGIDEKLFF. V gene TRBV4-3 combines with J gene TRBJ1-4. The germline gives CDR1 LGHNA, CDR2 YSLEER. The CDR3 is 15 amino acids.

The chain recombines TRBV5-1 with TRBJ2-1; TCRdb outputs TRBD2, but without DNA this stays unchecked. CDR3 length: 15 residues. Germline assignment: CDR1 SGHRS and CDR2 YFSETQ. CDR3 sequence: CASRATSGLQWEQFF.

The gene calls are TRBV10-3 and TRBJ2-1; TCRdb's D call of TRBD1 is untestable without DNA. CDR3 length: 15 amino acids. CDR1 is ENHRY, CDR2 SYGVKD, per germline. CDR3 protein: CAISADTSSYNEQFF.

V usage is TRBV20-1 and J usage is TRBJ2-2. The CDR3 has 13 residues. Germline values: CDR1 DFQATT, CDR2 SNEGSKA (reference sequence). The CDR3 loop reads CSARTANTGELFF.

V usage is TRBV18 and J usage is TRBJ1-3. CDR1 KGHSH and CDR2 LQKENI come from the germline V gene. The CDR3 runs to 13 residues. The CDR3 here is CASAQGSGNTIYF.

This chain links TRBV4-2 with TRBJ1-1. The CDR3 is 14 amino acids. The germline CDR1 and CDR2 sequences are LGHNA and YNFKEQ. The CDR3 loop reads CASSLGGGRTEAFF.

This sequence joins TRBV20-1 and TRBJ2-1; TCRdb picks TRBD2, but there is no DNA to check that call. Germline CDR1 is DFQATT and CDR2 is SNEGSKA (reference sequence). This CDR3 has 14 residues. CDR3 sequence: CSAPLAGAPNEQFF.

This chain's CDR3 is CASSRGVFTDTQYF. The rearrangement uses TRBV5-1 and TRBJ2-3; checking the TCRdb D call of TRBD1 is not possible without DNA. This CDR3 comprises 14 residues. Germline V gene sequence: CDR1 SGHRS, CDR2 YFSETQ.

V is TRBV4-1 and J is TRBJ1-2. Germline-derived CDR1 and CDR2 are MGHRA and YSYEKL. CDR3 length equals 15 residues. The CDR3 loop is CASSQDLGALYGYTF.

The V and J genes are TRBV5-1 and TRBJ1-2. CDR1 is SGHRS and CDR2 is YFSETQ in the germline V gene. This CDR3 contains 19 residues. The CDR3 spells CASSLYVTATPGSGYGYTF. The whole variable domain, filled in from reference TRBV5-1 and TRBJ1-2, reads KAGVTQTPRYLIKTRGQQVTLSCSPISGHRSVSWYQQTPGQGLQFLFEYFSETQRNKGNFPGRFSGRQFSNSRSEMNVSTLELGDSALYLCASSLYVTATPGSGYGYTFGSGTRLTVV.

The chain employs TRBV5-1 and TRBJ2-3. The CDR3 covers 14 residues. The germline V gene encodes CDR1 SGHRS and CDR2 YFSETQ. CDR3 residues: CASSLAQVTDTQYF.

The rearrangement joins TRBV20-1 to TRBJ2-3; the D call from TCRdb, TRBD1, cannot be confirmed without DNA. In germline, CDR1 is DFQATT, CDR2 SNEGSKA (reference sequence). CDR3 length equals 15 residues. The CDR3 loop reads CSAGVIRGATDTQYF.

The rearrangement links TRBV12-3 or TRBV12-4 to TRBJ2-5; lacking DNA, the TRBD1 call made by TCRdb goes unchecked. CDR3 length: 14 residues. The CDR3 loop is CASSTTTGKETQYF.

The rearrangement uses TRBV6-5 and TRBJ2-2; TCRdb's assignment of TRBD2 cannot be checked, as there is no DNA. The CDR3 consists of 13 residues. Germline V gene lookup returns CDR1 MNHEY and CDR2 SVGAGI. CDR3 sequence reads: CASSWEGTGELFF.

This chain joins TRBV15 and TRBJ1-1; the TRBD1 assignment by TCRdb is unverifiable without DNA. The CDR3 is made up of 16 amino acids. Germline lookup yields CDR1 LNHNV and CDR2 YYDKDF (reference sequence). The CDR3 spells CATGRGTGGQNTEAFF.